These 11 T cell receptor beta chains came from one sample sequenced in a study of Graves' ophthalmopathy and Graves' hyperthyroidism. CDR3 regions of TCR beta were amplified from RNA transcripts. Amplification began with first-round RT-PCR using HTBI primers, then second-round multiplex PCR was performed. TCRdb called the multiplex PCR reads again in MiXCR, with one record for every CDR3 protein. The repertoire includes just over 400,000 distinct CDR3 sequences, roughly 20% of them detected once, and around 3% sits in the top ten. Material: peripheral blood. These receptors all stem from a woman between 18 and 29 years old with stable Graves' hyperthyroidism.

This clonotype was seen repeatedly, ten times or more. The chain has TRBV20-1 and TRBJ2-4, with 8 bases identical to TRBD1. Germline CDR1 is DFQATT and CDR2 is SNEGSKA (reference sequence). The CDR3 covers 15 residues. Trimming removed 0 bases from V and 7 bases from J; junction bases left unmatched: 8. The DNA for the CDR3 is TGCAGTGCTAGAGATCTTAGGACAGGGTTGAACATTCAGTACTTC. It specifies CSARDLRTGLNIQYF.

Ten or more counts support this clonotype. CDR3 in DNA: TGTGCCAGCAGTGAATGGAAGGTTCCCTACGAGCAGTACTTC. Its protein product is CASSEWKVPYEQYF. The chain joins TRBV25-1 to TRBJ2-7; D unresolved. Germline CDR1 reads MGHDK; CDR2 reads SYGVNS. Trimming left V 1 base short and J 2 bases short, with 9 bases between. The CDR3 consists of 14 residues.

At least ten counts were recorded for this clonotype. The chain carries TRBV2 and TRBJ2-3; D gene uncertain. The germline gives CDR1 SNHLY, CDR2 FYNNEI. Trimming took 4 bases from V and 2 from J, leaving 10 bases between them. The CDR3 spans 14 residues. CDR3: CASSAVLSTDTQYF. In DNA form, the CDR3 reads TGTGCCAGCAGTGCCGTACTCTCCACAGATACGCAGTATTTT.

The chain couples TRBV6-2 or TRBV6-3 to TRBJ2-2; 9 bases line up with TRBD2. The trim removed 4 bases at V and 6 bases at J, leaving 12 bases unmatched. Looked up from germline, CDR1 is MNHEY and CDR2 is SVGEGT. CDR3 length: 17 amino acids. The CDR3 sequence: CASSSVWGGGVAGELFF. The CDR3 DNA sequence: TGTGCCAGCAGTTCCGTATGGGGCGGGGGGGTCGCCGGGGAGCTGTTTTTT.

Many counts were recorded for this clonotype. The chain recombines TRBV11-2 with TRBJ2-3, with 13 nucleotides matching TRBD2. There are 15 residues in the CDR3. Germline loops: CDR1 SGHAT, CDR2 FQNNGV. J gave up 6 bases and V 3 bases, and 3 bases lay outside the gene matches. CDR3 amino acids: CASSLTSGRTDTQYF. The CDR3 bases are TGTGCCAGCAGCTTGACTAGCGGGAGGACGGATACGCAGTATTTT.

This chain uses TRBV3-1 with TRBJ2-2; the match to TRBD1 covers 7 bases. V gave up 1 base and J gave up 5 bases; unmatched junction bases: 10. The CDR3 is 17 residues long. From germline, CDR1 is LGHDT and CDR2 YNNKEL (reference sequence). CDR3 loop: CASSQGNRGGRTGELFF. In DNA, the CDR3 is TGTGCCAGCAGCCAAGGAAACAGGGGCGGGCGGACCGGGGAGCTGTTTTTT.

The chain employs TRBV6-5 and TRBJ2-7; D is unclear. Trimming removed 2 bases at V and 5 bases at J, with 16 bases between. Germline V gene data show CDR1 as MNHEY and CDR2 as SVGAGI. The CDR3 covers 15 residues. CDR3 loop: CASSYRPQGRDEQYF. The CDR3 nucleotides read TGTGCCAGCAGTTACAGGCCCCAAGGTAGGGACGAGCAGTACTTC.

This clonotype has at least ten counts. This chain links TRBV20-1 with TRBJ1-2; D not certain. Trimming removed 1 base at V and 2 bases at J, with 8 bases between. Germline V gene lookup returns CDR1 DFQATT and CDR2 SNEGSKA (reference sequence). This CDR3 spans 13 amino acids. DNA for the CDR3: TGCAGTGCTAGAGGATCGGTAAACTATGGCTACACCTTC. This codes for CSARGSVNYGYTF.

This clonotype was observed many times. CDR3 bases: TGCAGTGCTACTAAGATGGGGGGTTTACAAGAGACCCAGTACTTC. This gives the protein CSATKMGGLQETQYF. This sequence joins TRBV20-1 and TRBJ2-5, with D maybe TRBD2 (6 bases). Trimming pared 4 bases from V and 2 bases from J, leaving 17 bases between. The CDR3 consists of 15 residues. Per germline, CDR1 DFQATT and CDR2 SNEGSKA (reference sequence).

This clonotype was counted ten times or more. The chain employs TRBV25-1 and TRBJ1-2; 10 bases agree with TRBD1. From germline, CDR1 is MGHDK and CDR2 SYGVNS. V trimming: 5 bases; J trimming: 1 base; junction bases outside the gene matches: 10. The CDR3 covers 17 residues. CDR3 loop: CASSIGTGESYNYGYTF. The CDR3 bases are TGTGCCAGCAGTATTGGGACAGGGGAGAGTTATAACTATGGCTACACCTTC.

This clonotype was observed many times. The chain employs TRBV28 and TRBJ1-5; possible D gene TRBD1, 5 bases. With 9 bases removed from V and 5 bases from J, the gap between germline ends came to 17 bases. This CDR3 has 14 residues. CDR1 is MDHEN and CDR2 is SYDVKM in the germline V gene. The CDR3 spells CASTTGGSYQPQHF. The CDR3 nucleotides are TGTGCCAGTACCACAGGTGGGAGTTATCAGCCCCAGCATTTT.